Below, 17 T cell receptor beta chains from the same sample are listed, as sequenced in a study of graft-versus-host responses after intestinal transplantation. For these receptors, no antigen is known. Assay: immunoSEQ multiplex PCR; the TCRdb copy retains only in-frame clones and omits some. Here the sample spans about 99,000 clones, about 90% being singletons. This material consisted of unstimulated CD4+ T cells sorted from spleen or lymph node cells, taken before intestinal transplant. The receptors shown here come from a human donor who received an intestinal transplant.

The chain uses TRBV7-9 and TRBJ1-1; TRBD1 aligns across 10 bases. In germline, CDR1 is SEHNR, CDR2 FQNEAQ (reference sequence). There are 15 residues in the CDR3. The V and J ends lost 5 bases and 6 bases, in that order; junction bases with no gene match: 9. The DNA of the CDR3 is TGTGCCAGCAGCCCTCCGGACAGGGGGGTGGCTGAAGCTTTCTTT. It specifies CASSPPDRGVAEAFF.

This clone was seen only a few times. The genes are TRBV14 and TRBJ1-4; D not resolved. The CDR3 is made up of 14 amino acids. Trimming removed 4 bases from V and 4 bases from J, with 10 bases in between. Germline loops: CDR1 SGHDN, CDR2 FVKESK. The CDR3 DNA reads TGTGCCAGCAGCCGCGGCAGGAGTAATGAAAAACTGTTTTTT. The encoded protein is CASSRGRSNEKLFF.

The chain joins TRBV7-3 to TRBJ2-3; D gene unclear. The CDR3 totals 15 residues. The V end lost 4 bases, the J end lost 2 bases, and 13 bases lay between the germline ends. Per germline, CDR1 SGHTA and CDR2 FQGTGA. The CDR3 DNA sequence: TGTGCCAGCAGCTCCCGAGTAGGATCCACAGATACGCAGTATTTT. It specifies CASSSRVGSTDTQYF.

V is TRBV11-2 and J is TRBJ2-7, with 11 bases lining up with TRBD2. CDR3 length: 16 residues. Unmatched junction bases numbered 5, after V lost 0 bases and J lost 4 bases. Germline lookup yields CDR1 SGHAT and CDR2 FQNNGV. CDR3 loop: CASSLDTSGSRYEQYF. DNA of the CDR3: TGTGCCAGCAGCTTAGATACTAGCGGGAGCCGGTACGAGCAGTACTTC.

This chain links TRBV6-5 with TRBJ2-5, with 8 positions matching TRBD2. V gave up 5 bases and J gave up 7 bases; unmatched junction bases: 6. This CDR3 has 13 residues. The V gene's germline CDR1 is MNHEY and CDR2 SVGAGI. The CDR3 nucleotides read TGTGCCAGCAGTCCCAGCGGGGGAGGGACCCAGTACTTC. Protein sequence: CASSPSGGGTQYF.

The chain recombines TRBV30 with TRBJ1-2, with a possible D match to TRBD1 (5 bases). The V gene's germline CDR1 is GTSNPN and CDR2 SVGIG (reference sequence). Trimming left V 0 bases short and J 4 bases short, with 9 bases between. This CDR3 has 13 residues. DNA for the CDR3: TGTGCCTGGAGTGTATGGGGGTTCTATGGCTACACCTTC. Protein sequence: CAWSVWGFYGYTF.

This chain joins TRBV19 and TRBJ2-7, with TRBD1 matching 8 bases. Germline trimming cut 9 bases from V and 3 bases from J; bases unmatched to any gene: 10. Germline CDR1 is LNHDA and CDR2 is SQIVND (reference sequence). The CDR3 totals 14 residues. The CDR3 DNA follows: TGTGCCAGGAAACTCGGGACAGGATGCTACGAGCAGTACTTC. This gives the protein CARKLGTGCYEQYF.

The chain employs TRBV5-1 and TRBJ1-3; 10 nucleotides match TRBD1. The CDR3 is 15 residues long. The germline CDR1 and CDR2 sequences are SGHRS and YFSETQ. Trimming at V came to 4 bases and at J to 3 bases, leaving 4 bases not matched to a gene. The CDR3 bases are TGCGCCAGCAGCCGGACAGGGGGAGATGGAAACACCATATATTTT. Its translation is CASSRTGGDGNTIYF.

The rearrangement uses TRBV19 and TRBJ1-1; D ambiguous. CDR3 length equals 15 residues. With 6 bases removed from V and 6 bases from J, the gap between germline ends came to 20 bases. Germline CDR1 and CDR2: LNHDA and SQIVND (reference sequence). CDR3 sequence (DNA): TGTGCCAGTAGCCTCGGACGGTCGCAAGCTGCTGAAGCTTTCTTT. It translates to CASSLGRSQAAEAFF. Variable domain in full (rest from reference TRBV19 and TRBJ1-1): DGGITQSPKYLFRKEGQNVTLSCEQNLNHDAMYWYRQDPGQGLRLIYYSQIVNDFQKGDIAEGYSVSREKKESFPLTVTSAQKNPTAFYLCASSLGRSQAAEAFFGQGTRLTVV.

This clone was observed a handful of times. The chain links TRBV7-9 to TRBJ2-7; 11 bases align to TRBD1. The CDR3 sequence is 19 residues long. Germline V gene data show CDR1 as SEHNR and CDR2 as FQNEAQ (reference sequence). V gave up 2 bases and J gave up 2 bases; unmatched junction bases: 14. CDR3 protein: CASSLKGFGGQGDPYEQYF. The CDR3 region has the DNA TGTGCCAGCAGCTTAAAGGGTTTTGGGGGACAGGGGGATCCCTACGAGCAGTACTTC.

This chain joins TRBV15 and TRBJ2-7; possibly TRBD1 for D (6 bases). Trimming took off 0 bases at V and 6 bases at J, with 15 bases between the two ends. This CDR3 comprises 15 residues. CDR1 is LNHNV, CDR2 YYDKDF, per germline (reference sequence). CDR3 DNA: TGTGCCACCAGCAGAGATTTGGACAGTTCCGCCGAGCAGTACTTC. Amino acid sequence: CATSRDLDSSAEQYF. The entire variable domain, with the rest obtained from reference TRBV15 and TRBJ2-7, is as follows: DAMVIQNPRYQVTQFGKPVTLSCSQTLNHNVMYWYQQKSSQAPKLLFHYYDKDFNNEADTPDNFQSRRPNTSFCFLDIRSPGLGDTAMYLCATSRDLDSSAEQYFGPGTRLTVT.

The V call is TRBV15, the J call TRBJ1-1, with D perhaps TRBD1 (5 bases). The CDR3 spans 14 residues. Germline CDR1 is LNHNV and CDR2 is YYDKDF (reference sequence). Trimming pared 4 bases from V and 11 bases from J, leaving 20 bases between. The CDR3 nucleotides are TGTGCCACCAGCATGGGAGGTGGGGGTACTGTGGCTTTCTTT. Protein: CATSMGGGGTVAFF.

The chain carries TRBV5-1 and TRBJ2-5; unclear D gene. Trimming pared 1 base from V and 1 base from J, leaving 17 bases between. This CDR3 comprises 17 residues. Germline V lookup: CDR1 SGHRS, CDR2 YFSETQ. The CDR3 DNA reads as TGCGCCAGCAGCTTGTCTAGAGCCAAAAATTTCCAAGAGACCCAGTACTTC. Translating gives CASSLSRAKNFQETQYF.

This chain links TRBV7-9 with TRBJ2-3; 7 bases are a match to TRBD1. CDR1 is SEHNR and CDR2 is FQNEAQ in the germline V gene (reference sequence). Trimming removed 2 bases from V and 4 bases from J; junction bases left unmatched: 0. The CDR3 runs 13 residues. The CDR3 DNA is TGTGCCAGCAGCTTACAGGGGGCAGATACGCAGTATTTT. Its translation: CASSLQGADTQYF.

This chain connects TRBV19 to TRBJ2-2; the D gene is possibly TRBD2 (6 bases). The CDR3 length is 16 residues. CDR1 is LNHDA, CDR2 SQIVND, per germline (reference sequence). V lost 4 bases and J 6 bases, leaving 18 bases between the germline ends. CDR3 DNA sequence: TGTGCCAGTAGTAAGCGTGGGAGGCGAGGGGCCGGGGAGCTGTTTTTT. Translation: CASSKRGRRGAGELFF. Full variable domain (remainder filled in from reference TRBV19 and TRBJ2-2): DGGITQSPKYLFRKEGQNVTLSCEQNLNHDAMYWYRQDPGQGLRLIYYSQIVNDFQKGDIAEGYSVSREKKESFPLTVTSAQKNPTAFYLCASSKRGRRGAGELFFGEGSRLTVL.

The rearrangement joins TRBV7-3 to TRBJ2-1; D unresolved. The CDR3 totals 15 residues. Trimming took 5 bases from V and 3 from J, leaving 14 bases between them. CDR1 is SGHTA and CDR2 is FQGTGA in the germline V gene. The CDR3 bases are TGTGCCAGCAGCCCTCATGGAGCAGACTACAATGAGCAGTTCTTC. Protein sequence: CASSPHGADYNEQFF.

The chain carries TRBV6-5 and TRBJ1-1; 8 bases fit TRBD1. The V segment lost 6 bases and the J segment 9 bases; nucleotides outside the gene matches: 3. This CDR3 comprises 11 residues. Germline V gene sequence: CDR1 MNHEY, CDR2 SVGAGI. CDR3 DNA sequence: TGTGCCAGCAGGTGGACAGGGAAAGCTTTCTTT. Translating gives CASRWTGKAFF.